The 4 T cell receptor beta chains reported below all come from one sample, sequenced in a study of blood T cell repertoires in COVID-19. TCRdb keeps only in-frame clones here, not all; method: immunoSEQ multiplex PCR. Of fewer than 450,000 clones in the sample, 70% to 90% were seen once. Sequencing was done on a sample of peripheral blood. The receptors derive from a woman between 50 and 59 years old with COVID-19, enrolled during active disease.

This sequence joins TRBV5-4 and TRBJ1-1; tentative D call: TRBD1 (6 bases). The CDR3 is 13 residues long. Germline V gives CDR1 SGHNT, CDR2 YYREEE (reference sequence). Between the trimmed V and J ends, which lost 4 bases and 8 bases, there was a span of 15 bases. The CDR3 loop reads CASSPTGPGEAFF. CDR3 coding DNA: TGTGCCAGCAGCCCCACAGGGCCTGGCGAAGCTTTCTTT.

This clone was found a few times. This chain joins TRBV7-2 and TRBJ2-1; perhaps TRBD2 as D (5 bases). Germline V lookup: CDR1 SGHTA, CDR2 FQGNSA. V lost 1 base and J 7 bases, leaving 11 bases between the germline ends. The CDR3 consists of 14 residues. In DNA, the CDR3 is TGTGCCAGCAGCTTAGAACGGGGTGGGAATGAGCAGTTCTTC. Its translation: CASSLERGGNEQFF.

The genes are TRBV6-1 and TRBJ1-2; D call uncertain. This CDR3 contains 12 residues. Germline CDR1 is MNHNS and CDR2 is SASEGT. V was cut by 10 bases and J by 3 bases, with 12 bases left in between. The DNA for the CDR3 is TGTGCCACTACGAGAGGAGACTATGGCTACACCTTC. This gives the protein CATTRGDYGYTF.

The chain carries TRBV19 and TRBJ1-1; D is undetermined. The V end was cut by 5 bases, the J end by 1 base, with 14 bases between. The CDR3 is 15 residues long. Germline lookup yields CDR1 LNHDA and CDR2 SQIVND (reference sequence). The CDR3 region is CASSPNPRRNTEAFF. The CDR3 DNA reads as TGTGCCAGTAGTCCGAATCCCAGAAGGAACACTGAAGCTTTCTTT.